At least ten counts were recorded for the clone carrying this TCR beta chain. Amplification of TCR beta CDR3 regions was performed using RNA transcripts as template. The HTBI set primed first-round TCR CDR3 RT-PCR. Each CDR3 protein is one row after TCRdb ran MiXCR on the multiplex PCR reads. Here the sample spans 220,000 or so distinct CDR3 sequences, about 15% being singletons. The data are from a study of T cells in Graves' hyperthyroidism and ophthalmopathy. CDR1 and CDR2 from the germline V gene are KGHSH and LQKENI. The CDR3 is made up of 14 amino acids. V was pared by 6 bases and J by 1 base, with 3 bases of the junction left unmatched.

This chain joins TRBV18 and TRBJ1-5, with 7 bases fitting TRBD1. This TCR was recovered from a woman younger than 30 with Graves' ophthalmopathy. Sequenced material: blood. Written as DNA, the CDR3 is TGTGCCAGCTCCCTGGACAGGAGCAATCAGCCCCAGCATTTT. It is translated as CASSLDRSNQPQHF.